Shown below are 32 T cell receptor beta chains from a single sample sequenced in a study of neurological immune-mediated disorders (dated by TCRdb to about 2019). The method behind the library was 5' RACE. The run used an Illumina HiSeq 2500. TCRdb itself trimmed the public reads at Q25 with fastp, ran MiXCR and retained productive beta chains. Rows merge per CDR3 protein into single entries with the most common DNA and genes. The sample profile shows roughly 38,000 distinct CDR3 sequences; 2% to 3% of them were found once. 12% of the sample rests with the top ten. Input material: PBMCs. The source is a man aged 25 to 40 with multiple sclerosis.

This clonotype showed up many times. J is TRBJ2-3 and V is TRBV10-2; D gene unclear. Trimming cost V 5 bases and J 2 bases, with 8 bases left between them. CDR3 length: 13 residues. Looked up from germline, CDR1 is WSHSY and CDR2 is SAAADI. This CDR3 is CASSQTYTDTQYF. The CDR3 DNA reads TGCGCCAGCAGTCAGACGTACACAGATACGCAGTATTTT.

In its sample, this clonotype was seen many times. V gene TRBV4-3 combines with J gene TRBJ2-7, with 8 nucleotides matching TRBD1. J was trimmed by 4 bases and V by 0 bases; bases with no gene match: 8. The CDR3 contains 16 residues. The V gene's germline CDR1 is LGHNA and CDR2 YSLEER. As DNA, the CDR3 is TGCGCCAGCAGCCAAGATCTTCAGGACAGGGAATACGAGCAGTACTTC. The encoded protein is CASSQDLQDREYEQYF.

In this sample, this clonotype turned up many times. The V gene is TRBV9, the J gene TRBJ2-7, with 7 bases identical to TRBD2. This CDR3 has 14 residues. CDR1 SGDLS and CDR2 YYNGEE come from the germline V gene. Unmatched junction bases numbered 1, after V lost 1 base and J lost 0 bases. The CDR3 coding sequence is TGTGCCAGCAGCGTAAGGACTAGCTCCTACGAGCAGTACTTC. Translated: CASSVRTSSYEQYF.

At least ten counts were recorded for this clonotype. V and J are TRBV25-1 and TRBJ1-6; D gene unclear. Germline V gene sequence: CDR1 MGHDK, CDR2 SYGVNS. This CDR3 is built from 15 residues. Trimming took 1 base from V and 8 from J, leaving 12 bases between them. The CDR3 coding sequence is TGTGCCAGCAGTGAATGGGTCGGGAGGGATTCACCCCTCCACTTT. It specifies CASSEWVGRDSPLHF.

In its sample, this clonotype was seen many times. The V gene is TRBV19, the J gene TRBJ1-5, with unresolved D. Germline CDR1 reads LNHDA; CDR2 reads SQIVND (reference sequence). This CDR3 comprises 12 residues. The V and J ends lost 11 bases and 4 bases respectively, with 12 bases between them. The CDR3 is CAGGGGNQPQHF. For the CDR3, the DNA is TGTGCCGGAGGCGGCGGAAATCAGCCCCAGCATTTT.

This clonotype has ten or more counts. The CDR3 is CSARDSGWTDTDTQYF. CDR3 nucleotide sequence: TGCAGTGCTAGAGACTCAGGGTGGACCGACACAGATACGCAGTATTTT. The V call is TRBV20-1, the J call TRBJ2-3; D possibly corresponds to TRBD1 (5 bases). The germline V and J ends were trimmed by 0 bases and 2 bases, with 15 bases remaining between them. This CDR3 has 16 residues. Per germline, CDR1 DFQATT and CDR2 SNEGSKA (reference sequence).

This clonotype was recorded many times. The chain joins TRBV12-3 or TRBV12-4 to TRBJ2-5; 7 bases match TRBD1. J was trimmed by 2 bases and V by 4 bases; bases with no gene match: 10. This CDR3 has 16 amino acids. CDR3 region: CASSSDRSFPQETQYF. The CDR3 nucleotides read TGTGCCAGCAGTTCGGACAGGTCGTTCCCTCAAGAGACCCAGTACTTC.

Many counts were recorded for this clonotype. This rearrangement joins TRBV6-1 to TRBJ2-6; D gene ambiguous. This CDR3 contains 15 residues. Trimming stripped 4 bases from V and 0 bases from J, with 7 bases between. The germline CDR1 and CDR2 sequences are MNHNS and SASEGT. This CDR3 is CASSGPVSGANVLTF. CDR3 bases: TGTGCCAGCAGTGGACCCGTCTCTGGGGCCAACGTCCTGACTTTC.

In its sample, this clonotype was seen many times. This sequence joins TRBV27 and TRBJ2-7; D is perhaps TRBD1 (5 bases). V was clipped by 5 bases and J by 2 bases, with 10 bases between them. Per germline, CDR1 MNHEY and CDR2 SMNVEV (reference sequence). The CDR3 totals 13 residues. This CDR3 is CASSPRQPYEQYF. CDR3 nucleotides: TGTGCCAGCAGTCCTAGACAGCCCTACGAGCAGTACTTC.

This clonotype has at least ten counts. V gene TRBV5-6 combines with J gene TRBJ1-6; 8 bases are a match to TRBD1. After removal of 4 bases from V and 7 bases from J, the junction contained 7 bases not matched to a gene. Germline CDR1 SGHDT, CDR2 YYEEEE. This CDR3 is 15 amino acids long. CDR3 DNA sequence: TGTGCCAGCAGCCTGGACAGGGTTGACAATTCACCCCTCCACTTT. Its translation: CASSLDRVDNSPLHF.

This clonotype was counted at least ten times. Written as DNA, the CDR3 is TGTGCCAGCACCCAACAGGGAGCCTACGAGCAGTACTTC. Translation: CASTQQGAYEQYF. The rearrangement links TRBV25-1 to TRBJ2-7, with a possible D match to TRBD1 (6 bases). The V gene lost 7 bases and the J gene lost 2 bases, with 12 bases spanning the gap. In germline, CDR1 is MGHDK, CDR2 SYGVNS. The CDR3 has 13 amino acids.

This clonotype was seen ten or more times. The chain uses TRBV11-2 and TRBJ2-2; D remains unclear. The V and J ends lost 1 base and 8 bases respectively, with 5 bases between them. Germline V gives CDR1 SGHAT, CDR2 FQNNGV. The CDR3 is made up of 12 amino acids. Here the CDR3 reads CASSLVPGELFF. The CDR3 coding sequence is TGTGCCAGCAGCTTAGTTCCAGGGGAGCTGTTTTTT.

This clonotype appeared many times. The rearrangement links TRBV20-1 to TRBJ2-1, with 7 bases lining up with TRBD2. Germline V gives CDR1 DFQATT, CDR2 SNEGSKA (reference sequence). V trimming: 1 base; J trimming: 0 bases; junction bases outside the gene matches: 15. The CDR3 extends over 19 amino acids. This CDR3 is CSARAAGLHPNPSYNEQFF. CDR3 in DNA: TGCAGTGCTAGAGCCGCGGGACTACATCCAAACCCCTCCTACAATGAGCAGTTCTTC.

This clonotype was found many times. The CDR3 spells CASSVGLASTGELFF. CDR3 nucleotides: TGTGCCAGCAGCGTAGGTCTGGCGAGCACCGGGGAGCTGTTTTTT. The chain has TRBV9 and TRBJ2-2; D is undetermined. Germline loops: CDR1 SGDLS, CDR2 YYNGEE. The CDR3 is 15 amino acids. V lost 0 bases and J lost 4, with 10 bases in between.

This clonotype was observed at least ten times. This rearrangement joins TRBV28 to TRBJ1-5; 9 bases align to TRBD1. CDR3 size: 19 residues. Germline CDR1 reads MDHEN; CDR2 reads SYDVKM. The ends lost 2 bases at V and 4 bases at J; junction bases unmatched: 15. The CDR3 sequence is CASSLRLGSWDRVNQPQHF. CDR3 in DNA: TGTGCCAGCAGTTTACGATTGGGCTCTTGGGACAGGGTAAATCAGCCCCAGCATTTT.

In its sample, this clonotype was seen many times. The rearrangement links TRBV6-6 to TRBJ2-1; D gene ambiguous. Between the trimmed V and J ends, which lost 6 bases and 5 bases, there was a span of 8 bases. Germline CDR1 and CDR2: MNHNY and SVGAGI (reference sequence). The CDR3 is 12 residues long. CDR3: CASRSANNEQFF. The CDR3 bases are TGTGCCAGCAGGTCAGCCAACAATGAGCAGTTCTTC.

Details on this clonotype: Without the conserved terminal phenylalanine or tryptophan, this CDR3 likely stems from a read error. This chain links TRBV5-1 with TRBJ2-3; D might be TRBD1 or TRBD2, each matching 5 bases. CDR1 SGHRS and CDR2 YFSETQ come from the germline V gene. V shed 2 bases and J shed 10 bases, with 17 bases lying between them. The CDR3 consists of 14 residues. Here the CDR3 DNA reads TGCGCCAGCAGCTTAACGGTCGGGGCCCAGTCGCAGTATATT. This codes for CASSLTVGAQSQYI.

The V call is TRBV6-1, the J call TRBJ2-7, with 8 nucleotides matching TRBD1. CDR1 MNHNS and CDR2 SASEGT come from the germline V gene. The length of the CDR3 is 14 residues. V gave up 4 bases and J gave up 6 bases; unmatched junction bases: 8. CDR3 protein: CASSVTGETSEQYF. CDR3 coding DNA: TGTGCCAGCAGTGTGACAGGGGAAACATCCGAGCAGTACTTC.

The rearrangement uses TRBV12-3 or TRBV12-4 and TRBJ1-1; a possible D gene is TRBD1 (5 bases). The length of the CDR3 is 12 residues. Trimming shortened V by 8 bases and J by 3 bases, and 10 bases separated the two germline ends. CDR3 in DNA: TGTGCCAGCCGCTCCAGGGACACTGAAGCTTTCTTT. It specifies CASRSRDTEAFF.

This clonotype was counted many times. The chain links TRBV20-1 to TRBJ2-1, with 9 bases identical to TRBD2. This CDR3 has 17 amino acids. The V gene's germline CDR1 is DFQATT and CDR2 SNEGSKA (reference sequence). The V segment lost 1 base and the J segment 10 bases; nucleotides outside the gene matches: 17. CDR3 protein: CSARVRTFGGGAGEQFF. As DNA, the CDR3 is TGCAGTGCTAGAGTCCGGACCTTTGGCGGGGGGGCAGGAGAGCAGTTCTTC.

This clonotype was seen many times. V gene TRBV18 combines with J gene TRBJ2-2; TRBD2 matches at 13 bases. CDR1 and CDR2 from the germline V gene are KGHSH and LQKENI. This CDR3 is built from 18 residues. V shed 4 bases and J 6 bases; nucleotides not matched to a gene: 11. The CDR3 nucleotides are TGTGCCAGCTCACGCGTGACTAGCGGGAGGAGGAGTGCCGGGGAGCTGTTTTTT. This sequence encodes CASSRVTSGRRSAGELFF.

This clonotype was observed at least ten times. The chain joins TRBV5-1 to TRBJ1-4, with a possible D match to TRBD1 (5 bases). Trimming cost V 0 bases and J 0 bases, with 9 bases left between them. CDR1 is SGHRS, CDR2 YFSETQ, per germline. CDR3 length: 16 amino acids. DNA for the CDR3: TGCGCCAGCAGCTTGGAGGGGATAGCAACTAATGAAAAACTGTTTTTT. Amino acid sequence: CASSLEGIATNEKLFF. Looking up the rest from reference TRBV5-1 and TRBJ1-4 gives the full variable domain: KAGVTQTPRYLIKTRGQQVTLSCSPISGHRSVSWYQQTPGQGLQFLFEYFSETQRNKGNFPGRFSGRQFSNSRSEMNVSTLELGDSALYLCASSLEGIATNEKLFFGSGTQLSVL.

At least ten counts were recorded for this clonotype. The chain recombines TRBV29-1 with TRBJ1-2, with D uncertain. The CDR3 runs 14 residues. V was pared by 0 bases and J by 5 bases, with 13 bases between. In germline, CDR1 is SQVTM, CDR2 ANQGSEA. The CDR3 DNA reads TGCAGCGTTGAAGATCCGCGACGAAATTATGGCTACACCTTC. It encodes CSVEDPRRNYGYTF. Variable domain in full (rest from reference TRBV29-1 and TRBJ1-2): SAVISQKPSRDICQRGTSLTIQCQVDSQVTMMFWYRQQPGQSLTLIATANQGSEATYESGFVIDKFPISRPNLTFSTLTVSNMSPEDSSIYLCSVEDPRRNYGYTFGSGTRLTVV.

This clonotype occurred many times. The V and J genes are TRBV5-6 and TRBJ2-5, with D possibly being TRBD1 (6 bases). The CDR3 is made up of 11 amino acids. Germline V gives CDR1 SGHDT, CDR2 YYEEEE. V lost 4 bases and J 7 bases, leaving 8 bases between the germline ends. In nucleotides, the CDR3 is TGTGCCAGCAGCCGAGGGGGGACCCAGTACTTC. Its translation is CASSRGGTQYF.

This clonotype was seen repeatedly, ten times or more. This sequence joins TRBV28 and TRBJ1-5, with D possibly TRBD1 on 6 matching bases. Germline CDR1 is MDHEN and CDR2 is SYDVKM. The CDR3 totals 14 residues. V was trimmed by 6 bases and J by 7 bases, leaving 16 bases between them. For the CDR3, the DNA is TGTGCCAGCAGCACTTCTCGGGGGGCACAGCCCCAGCATTTT. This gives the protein CASSTSRGAQPQHF.

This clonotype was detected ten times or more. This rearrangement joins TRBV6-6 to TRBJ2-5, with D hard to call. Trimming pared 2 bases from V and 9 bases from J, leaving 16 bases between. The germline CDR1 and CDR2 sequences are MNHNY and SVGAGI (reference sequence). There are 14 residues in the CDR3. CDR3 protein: CASSYLGPSDAQYF. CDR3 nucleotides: TGTGCCAGCAGTTACCTGGGCCCGAGCGACGCCCAGTACTTC.

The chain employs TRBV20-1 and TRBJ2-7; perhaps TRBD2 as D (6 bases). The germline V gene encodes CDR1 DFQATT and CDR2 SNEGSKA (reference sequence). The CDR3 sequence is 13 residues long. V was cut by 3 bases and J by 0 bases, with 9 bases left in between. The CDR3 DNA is TGCAGTGCTAGCGGGAGCCCCTCCTACGAGCAGTACTTC. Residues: CSASGSPSYEQYF.

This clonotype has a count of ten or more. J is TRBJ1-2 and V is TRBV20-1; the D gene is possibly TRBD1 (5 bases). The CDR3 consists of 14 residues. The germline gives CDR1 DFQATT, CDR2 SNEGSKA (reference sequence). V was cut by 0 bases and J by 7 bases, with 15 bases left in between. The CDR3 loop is CSARDRGRESGYTF. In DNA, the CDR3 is TGCAGTGCTAGAGATCGAGGCAGGGAGAGTGGCTACACCTTC.

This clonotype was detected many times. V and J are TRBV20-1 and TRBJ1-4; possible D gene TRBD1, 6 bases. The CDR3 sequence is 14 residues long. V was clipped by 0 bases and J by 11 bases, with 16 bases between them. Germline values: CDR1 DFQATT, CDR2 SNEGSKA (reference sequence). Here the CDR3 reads CSARDGTTGSKLFF. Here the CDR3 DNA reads TGCAGTGCTAGAGACGGGACAACCGGGAGCAAACTGTTTTTT.

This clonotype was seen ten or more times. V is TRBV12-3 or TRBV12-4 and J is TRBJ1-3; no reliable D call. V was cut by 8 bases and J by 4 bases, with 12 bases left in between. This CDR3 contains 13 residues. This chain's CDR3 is CASSRGSGNTIYF. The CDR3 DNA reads TGTGCCAGCTCCCGCGGGTCCGGAAACACCATATATTTT.

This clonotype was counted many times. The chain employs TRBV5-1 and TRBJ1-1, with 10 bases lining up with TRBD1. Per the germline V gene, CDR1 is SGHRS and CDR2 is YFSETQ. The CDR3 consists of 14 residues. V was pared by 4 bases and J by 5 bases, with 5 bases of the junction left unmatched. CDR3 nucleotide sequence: TGCGCCAGCAGCCAGGGACAGGGGAAGACTGAAGCTTTCTTT. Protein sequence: CASSQGQGKTEAFF. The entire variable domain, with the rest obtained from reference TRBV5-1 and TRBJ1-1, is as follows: KAGVTQTPRYLIKTRGQQVTLSCSPISGHRSVSWYQQTPGQGLQFLFEYFSETQRNKGNFPGRFSGRQFSNSRSEMNVSTLELGDSALYLCASSQGQGKTEAFFGQGTRLTVV.

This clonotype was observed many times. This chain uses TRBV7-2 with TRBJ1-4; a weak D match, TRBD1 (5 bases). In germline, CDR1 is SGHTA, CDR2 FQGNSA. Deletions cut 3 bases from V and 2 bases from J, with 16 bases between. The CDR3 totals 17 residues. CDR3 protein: CASSFGAQSRTNEKLFF. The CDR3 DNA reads TGTGCCAGCAGCTTCGGGGCACAGTCCCGCACTAATGAAAAACTGTTTTTT.